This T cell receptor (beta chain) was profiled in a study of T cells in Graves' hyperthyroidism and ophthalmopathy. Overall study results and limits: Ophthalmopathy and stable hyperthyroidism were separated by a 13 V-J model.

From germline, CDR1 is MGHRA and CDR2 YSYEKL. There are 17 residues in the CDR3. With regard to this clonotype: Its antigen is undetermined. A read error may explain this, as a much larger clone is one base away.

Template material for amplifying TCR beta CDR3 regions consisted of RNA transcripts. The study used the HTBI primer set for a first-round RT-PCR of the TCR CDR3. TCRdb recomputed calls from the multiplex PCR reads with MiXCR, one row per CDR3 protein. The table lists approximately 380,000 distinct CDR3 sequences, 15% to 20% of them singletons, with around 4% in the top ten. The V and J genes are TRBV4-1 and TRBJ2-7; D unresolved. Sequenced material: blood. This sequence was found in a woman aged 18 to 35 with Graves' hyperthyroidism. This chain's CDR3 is CASSQGSMWSEIYEQDF. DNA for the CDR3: TGCGCCAGCAGCCAAGGTTCTATGTGGAGCGAAATCTACGAGCAGGACTTC.